One sample yielded the 9 T cell receptor beta chains listed below, sequenced in a study of cytomegalovirus exposure and HLA in healthy donors. The PCR used 60 Vbeta and 13 Jbeta primers. Produced via immunoSEQ multiplex PCR; TCRdb's table is partial and in-frame only. The profile covers more than 70,000 clones, with 76% appearing a single time and just over 3% taken by the ten largest. Sample: PBMCs. These receptors originate from a man aged 35-49 years in good health and CMV-seronegative.

The chain joins TRBV11-3 to TRBJ2-2, with D hard to call. CDR3 length: 13 residues. Germline V gene data show CDR1 as SGHNT and CDR2 as YENEEA. V was pared by 3 bases and J by 3 bases, with 5 bases between. Here the CDR3 reads CASSFTDTGELFF. The CDR3 DNA sequence: TGTGCCAGCAGCTTTACGGACACCGGGGAGCTGTTTTTT. The variable domain in full, completed from reference TRBV11-3 and TRBJ2-2, reads EAGVVQSPRYKIIEKKQPVAFWCNPISGHNTLYWYLQNLGQGPELLIRYENEEAVDDSQLPKDRFSAERLKGVDSTLKIQPAELGDSAVYLCASSFTDTGELFFGEGSRLTVL.

This chain connects TRBV4-3 to TRBJ2-1; D may be TRBD1 (5 bases). From germline, CDR1 is LGHNA and CDR2 YSLEER. V lost 4 bases and J 8 bases, leaving 9 bases between the germline ends. CDR3 size: 12 residues. CDR3 sequence reads: CASSRGGYEQFF. CDR3 coding DNA: TGCGCCAGCAGCCGGGGCGGCTATGAGCAGTTCTTC.

The CDR3 DNA reads TGTGCCAGCAGCTTAGGCGGACAGGCTGGAACCCAGTACTTC. Its translation is CASSLGGQAGTQYF. J is TRBJ2-5 and V is TRBV7-9; 7 bases line up with TRBD1. Germline-derived CDR1 and CDR2 are SEHNR and FQNEAQ (reference sequence). This CDR3 region has 14 residues. V shed 1 base and J 8 bases; nucleotides not matched to a gene: 7.

This chain uses TRBV2 with TRBJ1-3, with 7 bases aligning to TRBD1. V lost 5 bases and J lost 0; bases outside the gene matches: 13. Germline V gives CDR1 SNHLY, CDR2 FYNNEI. The CDR3 length is 18 residues. The CDR3 here is CASSSGPRGILSGNTIYF. The DNA of the CDR3 is TGTGCCAGCAGTTCGGGCCCCAGGGGGATTCTCTCTGGAAACACCATATATTTT.

This clone was detected a few times. CDR3 in amino acids: CASLAGGNYEQYF. The CDR3 nucleotides are TGTGCCAGCTTAGCGGGGGGTAACTACGAGCAGTACTTC. This chain uses TRBV7-2 with TRBJ2-7, with 10 bases that match TRBD2. Germline V gives CDR1 SGHTA, CDR2 FQGNSA. With 8 bases clipped from V and 3 bases from J, the junction kept 4 bases outside the gene matches. The CDR3 sequence is 13 residues long.

This clone appeared a few times. V is TRBV7-8 and J is TRBJ2-5; TRBD1 matches at 7 bases. The tail of the sequence fits TRBJ2-7 better, so the J call may be wrong. Germline V CDR1 and CDR2: SGHVS, FQNEAQ. The CDR3 has 14 residues. CDR3 sequence: CASSGDRRTYEQYF. CDR3 nucleotides: TGTGCCAGCAGCGGGGACAGAAGGACCTACGAGCAGTACTTC.

This chain links TRBV5-6 with TRBJ1-2; no clear D. Trimming cost V 0 bases and J 5 bases, with 14 bases left between them. The CDR3 is made up of 15 amino acids. Germline V gene sequence: CDR1 SGHDT, CDR2 YYEEEE. The CDR3 DNA follows: TGTGCCAGCAGCTTGGCCCCGCTATATTCATATGGCTACACCTTC. It is translated as CASSLAPLYSYGYTF. The full variable domain, with the rest looked up from reference TRBV5-6 and TRBJ1-2, is DAGVTQSPTHLIKTRGQQVTLRCSPKSGHDTVSWYQQALGQGPQFIFQYYEEEERQRGNFPDRFSGHQFPNYSSELNVNALLLGDSALYLCASSLAPLYSYGYTFGSGTRLTVV.

The chain recombines TRBV30 with TRBJ1-5; D perhaps matches TRBD1 (5 bases). Germline V gene sequence: CDR1 GTSNPN, CDR2 SVGIG (reference sequence). This CDR3 contains 15 residues. V was cut by 5 bases and J by 2 bases, with 16 bases left in between. The CDR3 coding sequence is TGTGCCTGGGGCGGACACCCTCGAGGCAATCAGCCCCAGCATTTT. It translates to CAWGGHPRGNQPQHF.

In its sample, this clone was seen once. The gene calls are TRBV10-3 and TRBJ2-6; D ambiguous. With 3 bases removed from V and 0 bases from J, the gap between germline ends came to 6 bases. Germline V gene sequence: CDR1 ENHRY, CDR2 SYGVKD. The CDR3 length is 15 residues. CDR3 bases: TGTGCCATCAGTGACCCGGGCTCTGGGGCCAACGTCCTGACTTTC. The encoded protein is CAISDPGSGANVLTF.